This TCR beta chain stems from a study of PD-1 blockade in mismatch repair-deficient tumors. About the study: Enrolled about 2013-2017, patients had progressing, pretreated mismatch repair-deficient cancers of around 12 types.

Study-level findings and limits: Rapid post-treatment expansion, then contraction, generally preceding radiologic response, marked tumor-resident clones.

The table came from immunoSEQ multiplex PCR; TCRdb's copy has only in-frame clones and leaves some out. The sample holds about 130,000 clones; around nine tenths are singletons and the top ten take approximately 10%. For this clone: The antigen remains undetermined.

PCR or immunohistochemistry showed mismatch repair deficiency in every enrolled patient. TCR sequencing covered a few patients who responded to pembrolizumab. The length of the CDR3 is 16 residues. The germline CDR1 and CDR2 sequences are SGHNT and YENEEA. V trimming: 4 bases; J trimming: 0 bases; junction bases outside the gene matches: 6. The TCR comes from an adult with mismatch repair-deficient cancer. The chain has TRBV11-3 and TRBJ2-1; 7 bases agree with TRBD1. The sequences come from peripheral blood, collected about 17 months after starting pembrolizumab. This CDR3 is CASSSLRDSSYNEQFF. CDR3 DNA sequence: TGTGCCAGCAGCTCCCTCCGGGACAGCTCCTACAATGAGCAGTTCTTC.